Following are 11 T cell receptor beta chains from one sample sequenced in a study of blood T cell repertoires in COVID-19. Sequencing used immunoSEQ multiplex PCR; TCRdb keeps in-frame clones, though not all of them. The sample has 200,000 to 250,000 clones; 84% are singletons. Sequencing was done on a sample of peripheral blood. Receptor source: a man in his fifties or sixties with active or convalescent COVID-19.

The genes are TRBV2 and TRBJ2-1; 11 bases are a match to TRBD2. Germline CDR1 and CDR2: SNHLY and FYNNEI. This CDR3 comprises 15 residues. Trimming removed 2 bases from V and 8 bases from J; junction bases left unmatched: 5. The CDR3 region is CASSESSGRGDEQFF. The CDR3 DNA follows: TGTGCCAGCAGTGAAAGTAGCGGGAGGGGGGATGAGCAGTTCTTC. The full variable domain, with the rest looked up from reference TRBV2 and TRBJ2-1, is EPEVTQTPSHQVTQMGQEVILRCVPISNHLYFYWYRQILGQKVEFLVSFYNNEISEKSEIFDDQFSVERPDGSNFTLKIRSTKLEDSAMYFCASSESSGRGDEQFFGPGTRLTVL.

The chain combines TRBV7-2 with TRBJ2-2; D call uncertain. The CDR3 contains 12 residues. Germline assignment: CDR1 SGHTA and CDR2 FQGNSA. V shed 3 bases and J shed 7 bases, with 6 bases lying between them. The CDR3 DNA reads as TGTGCCAGCAGCTTTGTGAGCGGGGAGCTGTTTTTT. Its translation: CASSFVSGELFF.

V is TRBV7-9 and J is TRBJ2-5, with a possible D match to TRBD1 (5 bases). This CDR3 region has 13 residues. Trimming took 4 bases from V and 7 from J, leaving 13 bases between them. Germline V gene data show CDR1 as SEHNR and CDR2 as FQNEAQ (reference sequence). In nucleotides, the CDR3 is TGTGCCAGCAGCTCCGACAGTTGGGGGACCCAGTACTTC. This gives the protein CASSSDSWGTQYF.

The rearrangement uses TRBV19 and TRBJ1-2; 8 bases match TRBD1. The CDR3 length is 14 residues. Losses at the gene ends were 1 base for V and 2 bases for J; bases not matched to a gene: 0. Looked up from germline, CDR1 is LNHDA and CDR2 is SQIVND (reference sequence). CDR3 amino acids: CASSIAGGNYGYTF. In nucleotides, the CDR3 is TGTGCCAGTAGTATAGCAGGGGGCAACTATGGCTACACCTTC. Using reference TRBV19 and TRBJ1-2 for the parts outside the CDR3, the full variable domain is DGGITQSPKYLFRKEGQNVTLSCEQNLNHDAMYWYRQDPGQGLRLIYYSQIVNDFQKGDIAEGYSVSREKKESFPLTVTSAQKNPTAFYLCASSIAGGNYGYTFGSGTRLTVV.

V gene TRBV6-2 or TRBV6-3 combines with J gene TRBJ2-3, with 9 bases fitting TRBD2. The ends lost 5 bases at V and 5 bases at J; junction bases unmatched: 5. Germline CDR1 and CDR2: MNHEY and SVGEGT. The CDR3 loop spans 14 amino acids. This chain's CDR3 is CASSQAGGQDTQYF. The CDR3 bases are TGTGCCAGCAGTCAAGCGGGGGGTCAAGATACGCAGTATTTT.

This chain links TRBV29-1 with TRBJ2-5, with 14 bases fitting TRBD2. J gave up 5 bases and V 7 bases, and 12 bases lay outside the gene matches. Germline CDR1 reads SQVTM; CDR2 reads ANQGSEA. The CDR3 is 16 amino acids. The CDR3 DNA is TGCAGCGGCCTGGGACTAGCGGGAGCTAAGATGGAGACCCAGTACTTC. It is translated as CSGLGLAGAKMETQYF.

The chain is built from TRBV6-5 and TRBJ2-7; 7 bases agree with TRBD1. V shed 10 bases and J 3 bases; nucleotides not matched to a gene: 15. CDR3 length: 15 residues. The germline gives CDR1 MNHEY, CDR2 SVGAGI. CDR3 sequence: CATLTGQTIDYEQYV. The CDR3 nucleotides are TGTGCCACCCTTACGGGACAGACGATAGACTACGAGCAGTACGTC.

This chain connects TRBV28 to TRBJ2-4; 9 bases align to TRBD2. The V gene's germline CDR1 is MDHEN and CDR2 SYDVKM. V gave up 8 bases and J gave up 0 bases; unmatched junction bases: 8. This CDR3 has 16 amino acids. Here the CDR3 reads CASGTGTSKAKNIQYF. The CDR3 DNA is TGTGCCAGCGGCACCGGGACTAGCAAAGCCAAAAACATTCAGTACTTC.

The chain combines TRBV7-2 with TRBJ2-3, with 10 bases fitting TRBD2. The length of the CDR3 is 15 residues. CDR1 SGHTA and CDR2 FQGNSA come from the germline V gene. After removal of 8 bases from V and 2 bases from J, the junction contained 7 bases not matched to a gene. The chain's CDR3 is CASRRTSGTTDTQYF. The CDR3 coding sequence is TGTGCCAGCCGGAGGACTAGCGGAACCACAGATACGCAGTATTTT.

The V call is TRBV6-1, the J call TRBJ1-1; possibly TRBD1 for D (6 bases). The CDR3 runs to 14 residues. V lost 2 bases and J lost 5, with 12 bases in between. Germline CDR1 MNHNS, CDR2 SASEGT. CDR3 coding DNA: TGTGCCAGCAGTGAAAGGGGGGGTGGGACTGAAGCTTTCTTT. It is translated as CASSERGGGTEAFF.

This rearrangement joins TRBV6-2 or TRBV6-3 to TRBJ2-3; 12 bases line up with TRBD2. CDR1 is MNHEY, CDR2 SVGEGT, per germline. The V segment lost 2 bases and the J segment 0 bases; nucleotides outside the gene matches: 0. The CDR3 has 16 amino acids. In DNA form, the CDR3 reads TGTGCCAGCAGTTACGGGACTAGCGGGAGCACAGATACGCAGTATTTT. As protein: CASSYGTSGSTDTQYF.